Sequencing of this TCR beta chain was carried out in a study of identical twins (dated by TCRdb to about 2016). Some background on the complete study: The study deep-sequenced TCR alpha and beta repertoires from monozygotic twins, unrelated adults of various ages and cord blood to test whether fetal clonotypes persist. Replicate twin experiments were performed at different times using different library preparation protocols to rule out contamination. General findings and caveats noted by the study authors: Out-of-frame TCR alpha sharing in monozygotic twins was systematically underestimated by recombination models, whereas sharing between unrelated individuals was in agreement with the recombination models. In beta out-of-frame sequences, excess twin sharing was weaker, because having fewer shared sequences lowered the signal-to-noise ratio. Abundant cord blood beta clonotypes carried fewer insertions; young adult naive repertoires showed a weaker similar trend, while memory repertoires showed none. Compared with coincidental sharing between unrelated individuals, an excess of low generation-probability sequences was observed among out-of-frame TCR alpha sequences shared between twins. Invariant T cells such as MAIT and iNKT could partly confound zero-insertion analyses, although diverse VJ usage argued against such confounding for most clonotypes. Conclusions relied on cross-sectional statistical analysis, since the same donors could not be followed over many years.

This clonotype was seen ten or more times. It lacks a known antigen. No qualities accompany the bases; no much larger clone lies one base away. Libraries were prepared through 5' RACE. Sequencing relied on an Illumina HiSeq 2000. A universal primer binding site was introduced by template switching, and a unique molecular identifier was present in the final cDNA, enabling accurate counting of TCR cDNA molecules. First-strand cDNA for TCR alpha and beta chains was synthesized from specific primers in the conserved constant-segment region. To control for contamination, every cDNA library carried two barcodes: a SMART-Mk sample barcode plus Illumina barcodes. TruSeq adapter sequences, together with Illumina sample barcodes, were added in two successive PCR steps. TCR alpha and beta cDNA libraries were sequenced on the Illumina HiSeq platform with custom primers. The authors' pipeline ran thus. MiGEC processed the raw reads to extract unique molecular identifiers, while MiXCR was used to determine the CDR3 positions. Recombination models were inferred per individual with the repgenHMM and IGoR tools using an EM algorithm. The analysis of shared clonotypes was done with the tcR package in R, with sharing normalized by the product of cloneset sizes. To study raw recombination without the effects of thymic and clonal selection, out-of-frame nonproductive sequences were analyzed. TCRdb's own reprocessing of the public reads used fastp at Q25 and MiXCR and kept productive beta chains. Rows merge per CDR3 protein into single entries with the most common DNA and genes. The V and J calls were determined by TCRdb, not by the authors. The sample table holds fewer than 650,000 distinct CDR3 sequences, of which 9.6% were seen once. The ten largest account for roughly 3% of the sample.

Reading from cysteine to phenylalanine, the CDR3 counts 14 amino acids. The read is trimmed to its CDR3 DNA, 42 bases read in frame from base 1. V is pared back by 4 bases and J by 1 base, with 10 bases lying between the germline termini. CDR1 and CDR2 are read off the germline V gene as LGHNT and FRNRAP. Every donor in the study was a healthy Caucasian. Three pairs of female monozygotic twins, all aged roughly 18 to 29 years, were included in the twin cohort. Peripheral blood mononuclear cells were used as the source from which RNA for TCR libraries was isolated. The sample also formed part of further work on yellow fever vaccine responses in identical twins. As the second paper documents: The T cell response to vaccination in identical twins was reported by the authors to appear partly convergent and partly personalized. In the study, vaccine-responding T cell clones were precisely tracked in identical twins.

The chain is made from TRBV12-5 and TRBJ1-1, with no confident D gene call. The sequencing input was PBMCs. The receptor was derived from a woman in her late teens or twenties in good health. The DNA reads TGTGCTAGTGGTTGGCAAACTGAGAACACTGAAGCTTTCTTT. Translation gives CASGWQTENTEAFF.